What follows are 11 T cell receptor beta chains derived from one specimen sequenced in a study of blood T cell repertoires in COVID-19. The method was immunoSEQ multiplex PCR; TCRdb's version includes in-frame clones alone and lacks a portion of them. The table shows about 370,000 clones, with 75% to 90% occurring only once. The sequenced sample consisted of PBMCs or T cells enriched from blood (not recorded which). These TCRs come from a man younger than 30 who had recovered from COVID-19.

This rearrangement joins TRBV9 to TRBJ1-6, with TRBD1 identical over 9 bases. V was pared by 0 bases and J by 10 bases, with 8 bases of the junction left unmatched. This CDR3 comprises 16 residues. Germline CDR1 and CDR2: SGDLS and YYNGEE. The CDR3 sequence: CASSVEGGQGRSPLHF. In nucleotides, the CDR3 is TGTGCCAGCAGCGTAGAGGGAGGACAGGGGAGGTCACCCCTCCACTTT.

The rearrangement uses TRBV2 and TRBJ2-2; tentative D call: TRBD1 (6 bases). CDR1 and CDR2 from the germline V gene are SNHLY and FYNNEI. V was cut by 4 bases and J by 4 bases, with 10 bases left in between. CDR3 length equals 14 residues. Here the CDR3 DNA reads TGTGCCAGCAGTGGGACAGCCATCACCGGGGAGCTGTTTTTT. Amino acid sequence: CASSGTAITGELFF.

The count of this clone is one. V is TRBV2 and J is TRBJ2-1; the D is unclear. Trimming took 1 base from V and 8 from J, leaving 15 bases between them. CDR3 length: 15 amino acids. The germline gives CDR1 SNHLY, CDR2 FYNNEI. DNA for the CDR3: TGTGCCAGCAGTGAAGGATATGTAGGTAGCCATGAGCAGTTCTTC. Translated, it gives CASSEGYVGSHEQFF.

This sequence joins TRBV6-6 and TRBJ1-3, with 9 bases matching TRBD1. In germline, CDR1 is MNHNY, CDR2 SVGAGI (reference sequence). V was pared by 0 bases and J by 4 bases, with 4 bases of the junction left unmatched. The CDR3 is made up of 16 amino acids. The CDR3 sequence is CASSYSTGGSGNTIYF. CDR3 coding DNA: TGTGCCAGCAGTTACTCGACAGGGGGTTCAGGAAACACCATATATTTT.

Concerning this clone: Mismatch with germline at one junction end may stem from a read error. V is TRBV11-3 and J is TRBJ1-6; no definite D call. The length of the CDR3 is 13 residues. Germline CDR1 reads SGHNT; CDR2 reads YENEEA. As DNA, the CDR3 is TGTGCCAGCAGCGTAGACTCGAATTCACCCCTCCACTTT. It translates to CASSVDSNSPLHF.

V and J are TRBV9 and TRBJ1-1; perhaps TRBD1 as D (6 bases). Trimming took 4 bases from V and 3 from J, leaving 16 bases between them. Germline-derived CDR1 and CDR2 are SGDLS and YYNGEE. This CDR3 region has 15 residues. The CDR3 is CASSITGLEDTEAFF. CDR3 nucleotides: TGTGCCAGCAGCATAACAGGGTTGGAGGACACTGAAGCTTTCTTT.

The genes are TRBV12-3 or TRBV12-4 and TRBJ1-2, with 7 bases matching TRBD1. V dropped 5 bases and J dropped 7; count of bases not matched to a gene: 7. The CDR3 totals 13 residues. CDR3 sequence: CASSNGQARGYTF. The CDR3 DNA follows: TGTGCCAGCAGTAACGGACAGGCGCGTGGCTACACCTTC.

The chain carries TRBV6-5 and TRBJ1-2; perhaps TRBD1 as D (6 bases). Between the trimmed V and J ends, which lost 8 bases and 8 bases, there was a span of 24 bases. This CDR3 is 15 amino acids long. Germline lookup yields CDR1 MNHEY and CDR2 SVGAGI. The CDR3 protein is CASVLGFWGPLGYTF. CDR3 sequence (DNA): TGTGCCAGCGTTCTTGGGTTCTGGGGGCCCTTAGGCTACACCTTC.

The rearrangement joins TRBV6-8 to TRBJ1-4; TRBD1 matches at 10 bases. With 4 bases clipped from V and 8 bases from J, the junction kept 4 bases outside the gene matches. Germline values: CDR1 MNHGY, CDR2 SAAAGT. The CDR3 is made up of 14 amino acids. As DNA, the CDR3 is TGTGCCAGCAGTTTGACAGGGGGCGAGGAAAAACTGTTTTTT. Translated, it gives CASSLTGGEEKLFF.

The chain carries TRBV19 and TRBJ1-4; D is unclear. V shed 5 bases and J shed 8 bases, with 15 bases lying between them. Germline CDR1 is LNHDA and CDR2 is SQIVND (reference sequence). This CDR3 is 14 amino acids long. CDR3 DNA sequence: TGTGCCAGTAGTGAGGTCGGCGGGCCGGAAAAACTGTTTTTT. Protein sequence: CASSEVGGPEKLFF.

The V and J genes are TRBV28 and TRBJ2-7; 10 bases fit TRBD1. The CDR3 totals 14 residues. CDR1 MDHEN and CDR2 SYDVKM come from the germline V gene. V lost 7 bases to trimming and J lost 4 bases; unmatched junction nucleotides: 7. This CDR3 is CASTKTGGIYEQYF. CDR3 in DNA: TGTGCCAGCACCAAGACAGGGGGCATTTACGAGCAGTACTTC. Supplemented by reference TRBV28 and TRBJ2-7, the full variable domain reads DVKVTQSSRYLVKRTGEKVFLECVQDMDHENMFWYRQDPGLGLRLIYFSYDVKMKEKGDIPEGYSVSREKKERFSLILESASTNQTSMYLCASTKTGGIYEQYFGPGTRLTVT.